What follows describes a single TCR beta chain. Its target is not known. This CDR3 spans 13 amino acids. V shed 5 bases and J shed 6 bases, with 10 bases lying between them. The sample originates from a study of T-cell reconstitution after alpha-beta-depleted transplantation in children. Findings of the study overall: T-cell numbers and diversity, one year after transplant, stemmed largely from T cells that were newly produced. Several patients had high TCRbeta diversity at day 60; it came from surviving recipient T cells and thymic progenitors. Reported findings indicate that, about two months after transplant, alpha-beta T cells came from several hundred expanded clones, which were derived from non-depleted graft cells.

A TCRbeta library incorporating unique molecular identifiers was prepared. In TCRdb, the PCR reads were re-called with MiXCR into one record per CDR3 protein. The repertoire holds around 200,000 distinct CDR3 sequences, with about a sixth as singletons. The rearrangement links TRBV12-3 or TRBV12-4 to TRBJ1-4; D gene uncertain. The clonotype originates from a male patient under 10 years old who had a stem cell transplant for acute lymphoblastic leukemia, so the T cells may come from the graft donor. Sequenced here: PBMCs, mostly from graft donor cells, sampled 360 days after TCRalphabeta/CD19-depleted stem cell transplant. CDR3 nucleotides: TGTGCCAGCAGTCCCCTATGGGATGAAAAACTGTTTTTT. It yields the protein CASSPLWDEKLFF.